This record concerns one T cell receptor beta chain sequence. There is no known antigen for this receptor. Nothing much larger sits one base from this clone, and base qualities are not available. CDR1 and CDR2 are read off the germline V gene as SGHVS and FQNEAQ. V is cut by 1 base and J by 2 bases, and the space between the germline ends is 11 bases. The CDR3 numbers 16 residues from cysteine through phenylalanine. This entry keeps only the CDR3 DNA: 48 bases, framed from base 1. This sample's treatment or condition label indicates: preoperative locoregional IRX-2 cytokine immunotherapy. The samples were obtained from a phase Ib study that tested preoperative, locoregional IRX-2 cytokine immunotherapy designed to prime immune responses. Patients with early-stage breast cancer who were given IRX-2 before surgery served as donors. These data belong to a study of preoperative IRX-2 immunotherapy in early breast cancer (dated by TCRdb to between 2019 and 2020).

Libraries were prepared through the immunoSEQ multiplex PCR assay. Drawn from immuneACCESS, this table holds only the in-frame rearrangements with V and J called that TCRdb kept. Clones are partly lost; checked studies trace under half to an unresolved V gene and leave the rest unexplained. The sample data list more than 50,000 clones, and roughly 95% of these were observed just once. The top ten constitute under 2% of the sample. The sequence came from a human donor with breast cancer. The V and J genes are TRBV7-8 and TRBJ2-2, and TRBD2 may be the D gene, going by 7 matching bases. This specimen was taken from a patient treated with IRX-2 immunotherapy. The DNA sequence is as follows: TGTGCCAGCAGCTTAGAGGGGGGGCCTAACACCGGGGAGCTGTTTTTT. Its translation reads: CASSLEGGPNTGELFF.